This T cell receptor (beta chain) was recovered during a study of T cells after yellow fever vaccination. Whole-study context: SMART-Seq v4 Ultra Low Input handled preparation of low-cell-number fractions. Study-wide points: Once the booster was given, most primary-vaccination clones reappeared, at about 97% for CD4 and approximately 88% for CD8.

Trimming shortened V by 0 bases and J by 5 bases, and 6 bases separated the two germline ends. The germline gives CDR1 SGHDT, CDR2 YYEEEE. The length of the CDR3 is 12 residues. 5'RACE template switching added a universal primer site and UMIs to TCR cDNA. TCRdb used MiXCR to reprocess the 5' RACE reads, holding one entry per CDR3 protein. This table has 550,000 or so distinct CDR3 sequences, 15% to 20% appearing once. In its sample, this clonotype was seen a few times. Its target is unknown. The chain couples TRBV5-6 to TRBJ2-7; D gene ambiguous. The material was PBMCs, obtained 15 days after the yellow fever booster vaccination. This clonotype was sampled from a man younger than 40 who received the YFV17D yellow fever vaccine. The CDR3 here is CASSLEANEQYF. CDR3 nucleotides: TGTGCCAGCAGCTTGGAGGCAAACGAGCAGTACTTC.